The T cell receptor (beta chain) under discussion was sequenced for a study of Ad26.COV2.S vaccination and SARS-CoV-2 variants. The germline V and J ends were trimmed by 3 bases and 3 bases, with 18 bases remaining between them. Germline CDR1 and CDR2: MDHEN and SYDVKM. This CDR3 contains 17 residues. General study findings and limits: Vaccinated individuals (as opposed to placebo recipients) had higher spike-specific TCR breadth.

Treatment noted: about 20 received Ad26.COV2.S at low or high dose, single or two shots; a few received placebo; per-sample allocation not given. Each sample was drawn 63 days after the first injection (of vaccine or placebo). Generated by immunoSEQ multiplex PCR, the TCRdb table keeps only in-frame clones and is missing some. The sample holds over 200,000 clones, roughly 90% seen once. About this clone itself: Its cognate antigen is unknown.

This clonotype originated in a person aged 18-65 years who received the Ad26.COV2.S COVID-19 vaccine or a placebo. The sequences come from peripheral blood, collected in a trial of Ad26.COV2.S vaccine versus placebo. The V gene is TRBV28, the J gene TRBJ2-4, with D perhaps TRBD1 or TRBD2 (6 bases each). CDR3 nucleotide sequence: TGTGCCAGCAGTTTCCGTTTGAGGGGGGTGGTCAAAAACATTCAGTACTTC. Protein product: CASSFRLRGVVKNIQYF. The full variable domain, with the rest looked up from reference TRBV28 and TRBJ2-4, is DVKVTQSSRYLVKRTGEKVFLECVQDMDHENMFWYRQDPGLGLRLIYFSYDVKMKEKGDIPEGYSVSREKKERFSLILESASTNQTSMYLCASSFRLRGVVKNIQYFGAGTRLSVL.